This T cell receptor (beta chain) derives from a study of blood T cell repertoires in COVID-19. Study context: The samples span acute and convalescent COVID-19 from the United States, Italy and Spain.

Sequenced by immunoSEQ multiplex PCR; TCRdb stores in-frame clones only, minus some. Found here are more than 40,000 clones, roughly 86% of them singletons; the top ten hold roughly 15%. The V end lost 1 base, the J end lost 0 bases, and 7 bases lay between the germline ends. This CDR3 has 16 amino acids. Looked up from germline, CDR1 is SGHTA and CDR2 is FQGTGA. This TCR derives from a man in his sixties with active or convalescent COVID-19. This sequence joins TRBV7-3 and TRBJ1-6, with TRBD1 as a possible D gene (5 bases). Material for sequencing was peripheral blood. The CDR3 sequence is CASSLRGGSYNSPLHF. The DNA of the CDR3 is TGTGCCAGCAGCTTAAGGGGGGGCTCCTATAATTCACCCCTCCACTTT.